The 18 T cell receptor beta chains given below trace back to one sample, sequenced in a study of regulatory T cells in long-lasting Graves disease. HTBI primers from iRepertoire and Arm-PCR of CDR3 regions yielded the TCR beta libraries. One entry per CDR3 protein results from TCRdb running MiXCR on the multiplex PCR reads. The data show some 200,000 distinct CDR3 sequences, roughly a fifth seen once. As for time point: newly diagnosed GD, antithyroid drugs for less than 3 months. RNA extracted from PBMCs served as the sequencing template. These data were also filed under a second study, of T cells in Graves' hyperthyroidism and ophthalmopathy.

The sequencing used peripheral blood mononuclear cells (PBMCs), collected at new diagnosis, from a patient treated with antithyroid drugs. These receptors were collected from a woman between 25 and 40 years old with Graves disease.

This clonotype occurred many times. The V and J genes are TRBV2 and TRBJ1-6, with a tentative D call TRBD1 (5 bases). Germline loops: CDR1 SNHLY, CDR2 FYNNEI. V was pared by 1 base and J by 9 bases, with 10 bases between. This CDR3 contains 14 residues. CDR3 sequence: CASSEGRGSSPLHF. CDR3 nucleotide sequence: TGTGCCAGCAGTGAAGGGAGGGGTAGTTCACCCCTCCACTTT.

Many counts were recorded for this clonotype. The chain carries TRBV20-1 and TRBJ2-1; 9 nucleotides match TRBD1. Germline-derived CDR1 and CDR2 are DFQATT and SNEGSKA (reference sequence). After removal of 2 bases from V and 3 bases from J, the junction contained 2 bases not matched to a gene. This CDR3 is built from 14 residues. The CDR3 DNA is TGCAGTGCTAGAACGGGACAGGGCTACAATGAGCAGTTCTTC. It specifies CSARTGQGYNEQFF.

This clonotype has only one observation. No conserved phenylalanine or tryptophan ends this CDR3, so it is likely a read error. The DNA is omitted, as the CDR3 cannot be located on it reliably, and the CDR3 follows TCRdb's listing. The chain has TRBV5-1 and TRBJ2-3; TRBD1, the table's D call, was not compared with the DNA. From germline, CDR1 is SGHRS and CDR2 YFSETQ. The CDR3 spans 14 residues, counting both ends. CDR3 sequence: CASSLVPSTDTHYI.

The rearrangement links TRBV11-2 to TRBJ2-1; the match to TRBD2 covers 7 bases. With 5 bases clipped from V and 8 bases from J, the junction kept 9 bases outside the gene matches. Germline assignment: CDR1 SGHAT and CDR2 FQNNGV. The CDR3 totals 14 residues. DNA for the CDR3: TGTGCCAGCAGCCGGGACTACCGTTACGATGAGCAGTTCTTC. Its protein is CASSRDYRYDEQFF.

This CDR3 reads CAISASSGRGDTQYF. DNA of the CDR3: TGTGCCATCAGTGCGTCATCCGGGCGGGGAGATACGCAGTATTTT. J is TRBJ2-3 and V is TRBV10-3; a weak D match, TRBD2 (6 bases). The germline V gene has CDR1 ENHRY and CDR2 SYGVKD. The V and J ends lost 4 bases and 5 bases respectively, with 16 bases between them. CDR3 length: 15 residues.

This clonotype was found many times. The chain couples TRBV2 to TRBJ2-5; TRBD1 agrees at 7 bases. Germline CDR1 is SNHLY and CDR2 is FYNNEI. The CDR3 consists of 13 residues. After removal of 2 bases from V and 5 bases from J, the junction contained 2 bases not matched to a gene. Written as DNA, the CDR3 is TGTGCCAGCAGTGAACAGGGGGATGAGACCCAGTACTTC. Translating it yields CASSEQGDETQYF.

This clonotype was observed a few times. Germline is not matched at one junction end, which may reflect a read error. This chain uses TRBV27 with TRBJ1-2, with D perhaps matching TRBD1 (6 bases). The CDR3 loop spans 14 amino acids. The V gene's germline CDR1 is MNHEY and CDR2 SMNVEV (reference sequence). As DNA, the CDR3 is TGTGCCGGCAGTCGACAGGTAGCCCTATATGGCTACACCTTC. Translation: CAGSRQVALYGYTF.

There are many counts of this clonotype. An end of the junction differs from the germline gene, which may be a read error. The chain couples TRBV12-3 or TRBV12-4 to TRBJ2-2, with 10 bases lining up with TRBD1. The CDR3 is 15 residues long. CDR3 sequence (DNA): TGTGCCAGCAGCTTAGGGACAGGGGACACCGGGGAGCTGTTTTTT. The encoded protein is CASSLGTGDTGELFF.

In the case of this clonotype: This may be a read error: a much more frequent sequence differs by one nucleotide. The J gene is TRBJ2-7, the V gene TRBV6-1; D ambiguous. Germline CDR1 MNHNS, CDR2 SASEGT. This CDR3 has 13 amino acids. The CDR3 reads CASTPGSSYGQYF. The CDR3 DNA follows: TGTGCCAGCACTCCCGGGTCAAGCTACGGGCAGTACTTC.

In this sample, this clonotype turned up many times. This sequence joins TRBV20-1 and TRBJ1-1, with D tentatively TRBD1 (5 bases). Per the germline V gene, CDR1 is DFQATT and CDR2 is SNEGSKA (reference sequence). Trimming left V 0 bases short and J 5 bases short, with 16 bases between. The CDR3 consists of 15 residues. Here the CDR3 reads CSARDRGRGGTEAFF. CDR3 nucleotide sequence: TGCAGTGCTAGAGATCGTGGTAGGGGAGGGACTGAAGCTTTCTTT.

This clonotype appeared many times. V usage is TRBV9 and J usage is TRBJ1-4; perhaps TRBD1 as D (5 bases). The V gene's germline CDR1 is SGDLS and CDR2 YYNGEE. Trimming pared 0 bases from V and 7 bases from J, leaving 13 bases between. CDR3 size: 15 residues. DNA for the CDR3: TGTGCCAGCAGCGTAGCCCCGGGGCGGGCTGAAAAACTGTTTTTT. Protein product: CASSVAPGRAEKLFF.

This clonotype was seen only a few times. The rearrangement joins TRBV10-1 to TRBJ1-3; D is undetermined. Deletions cut 4 bases from V and 2 bases from J, with 6 bases between. Germline CDR1 is WNHNN and CDR2 is SYGVQD (reference sequence). The CDR3 is 13 residues long. The CDR3 DNA follows: TGCGCCAGCAGTGCGGGAGCTGGAAACACCATATATTTT. Protein product: CASSAGAGNTIYF.

This clonotype was recorded at least ten times. J is TRBJ1-5 and V is TRBV20-1, with 9 bases aligning to TRBD1. CDR1 is DFQATT, CDR2 SNEGSKA, per germline (reference sequence). This CDR3 region has 20 residues. V was clipped by 3 bases and J by 2 bases; unmatched bases: 20. The CDR3 here is CSASAGLGQGRLPRNQPQHF. CDR3 bases: TGCAGTGCTAGTGCAGGCCTCGGACAGGGGAGACTGCCCCGCAATCAGCCCCAGCATTTT.

This clonotype was seen ten or more times. The chain uses TRBV7-2 and TRBJ1-1; 7 bases match TRBD1. This CDR3 has 13 residues. V dropped 5 bases and J dropped 8; count of bases not matched to a gene: 8. Germline CDR1 reads SGHTA; CDR2 reads FQGNSA. This CDR3 reads CASSRTGGSEAFF. The CDR3 DNA reads TGTGCCAGCAGCAGGACAGGTGGAAGCGAAGCTTTCTTT.

This clonotype was seen a few times. The V call is TRBV3-1, the J call TRBJ2-7; 11 bases align to TRBD2. There are 19 residues in the CDR3. Germline V lookup: CDR1 LGHDT, CDR2 YNNKEL (reference sequence). Trimming at V came to 0 bases and at J to 6 bases, leaving 16 bases not matched to a gene. The CDR3 reads CASSQESGLAGGFKSEQYF. The CDR3 DNA is TGTGCCAGCAGCCAAGAAAGTGGGCTAGCGGGAGGTTTTAAAAGCGAGCAGTACTTC.

This clonotype was detected a few times. A junction boundary mismatches the germline segment, possibly from a read error. CDR3 sequence: CASSLGQGESYGYTF. CDR3 in DNA: TGTGCCAGCAGCTTGGGTCAGGGGGAAAGCTATGGCTACACCTTC. J is TRBJ1-2 and V is TRBV5-1; 7 bases are shared with TRBD1. This CDR3 region has 15 residues. In germline, CDR1 is SGHRS, CDR2 YFSETQ.

This clonotype appeared many times. This chain uses TRBV19 with TRBJ1-5; D is undetermined. This CDR3 comprises 17 residues. V gave up 4 bases and J gave up 0 bases, with 16 bases separating them. CDR1 is LNHDA and CDR2 is SQIVND in the germline V gene (reference sequence). The CDR3 region has the DNA TGTGCCAGTAGTACCACCCCGGGTGGAGGTAGCAATCAGCCCCAGCATTTT. Encoded protein: CASSTTPGGGSNQPQHF.

This clonotype was detected many times. This rearrangement joins TRBV5-1 to TRBJ2-3, with TRBD2 as a possible D gene (6 bases). Germline CDR1 SGHRS, CDR2 YFSETQ. This CDR3 region has 15 residues. Trimming stripped 0 bases from V and 3 bases from J, with 11 bases between. The CDR3 bases are TGCGCCAGCAGCTTGGTGGAGGGGCGGACAGATACGCAGTATTTT. As protein: CASSLVEGRTDTQYF.